These 20 T cell receptor beta chains came from one sample sequenced in a study of blood T cells in healthy people across ages. Primers used in a second PCR of about 6 to 12 cycles were a sample-barcoded 5' primer and a J-beta primer mix. A single record per CDR3 protein comes from TCRdb applying MiXCR to the 5' RACE reads. This table has 450,000 to 700,000 distinct CDR3 sequences, 27% appearing once. The sequencing input was blood. The receptors were sampled from a woman between 70 and 85 years old in good health.

This clonotype was observed once. V is TRBV11-3 and J is TRBJ2-1, with 14 positions matching TRBD2. This CDR3 has 15 amino acids. V gave up 6 bases and J gave up 8 bases; unmatched junction bases: 6. The germline CDR1 and CDR2 sequences are SGHNT and YENEEA. CDR3 nucleotide sequence: TGTGCCAGCAGGGCTGGGACTAGCGGGAGATATGAGCAGTTCTTC. Protein sequence: CASRAGTSGRYEQFF. The full variable domain, its missing parts supplied by reference TRBV11-3 and TRBJ2-1, is EAGVVQSPRYKIIEKKQPVAFWCNPISGHNTLYWYLQNLGQGPELLIRYENEEAVDDSQLPKDRFSAERLKGVDSTLKIQPAELGDSAVYLCASRAGTSGRYEQFFGPGTRLTVL.

V is TRBV7-2 and J is TRBJ1-1; TRBD1 is a possible D gene (5 bases). The CDR3 consists of 14 residues. CDR1 and CDR2 (germline): SGHTA, FQGNSA. Trimming shortened V by 2 bases and J by 4 bases, and 11 bases separated the two germline ends. CDR3 DNA: TGTGCCAGCAGCTTACTGGGTGGGGCCACTGAAGCTTTCTTT. It yields the protein CASSLLGGATEAFF.

The gene calls are TRBV4-3 and TRBJ2-6; TRBD1 agrees at 8 bases. The germline CDR1 and CDR2 sequences are LGHNA and YSLEER. V lost 11 bases and J lost 1; bases outside the gene matches: 10. The CDR3 is 16 amino acids. Here the CDR3 DNA reads TGCGCCTCGACGACAGGGGTGTCTTCTGGGGCCAACGTCCTGACTTTC. It translates to CASTTGVSSGANVLTF.

This clonotype has a handful of counts. The chain employs TRBV5-1 and TRBJ2-5; the match to TRBD2 covers 12 bases. Trimming removed 4 bases from V and 4 bases from J; junction bases left unmatched: 8. Per the germline V gene, CDR1 is SGHRS and CDR2 is YFSETQ. CDR3 length: 16 residues. The CDR3 DNA reads as TGCGCCAGCAGCCCGAAGACTAGCGGGGGAGGAGAGACCCAGTACTTC. This gives the protein CASSPKTSGGGETQYF.

This clonotype was recorded a few times. This chain links TRBV5-5 with TRBJ1-1, with no clear D. V was shortened by 3 bases and J by 0 bases, with 9 bases between the two germline ends. This CDR3 contains 14 residues. The germline gives CDR1 SGHKS, CDR2 YYEKEE (reference sequence). The CDR3 protein is CASSSAQMNTEAFF. CDR3 sequence (DNA): TGTGCCAGCAGCTCGGCCCAGATGAACACTGAAGCTTTCTTT.

This clonotype showed up just a few times. The chain uses TRBV12-5 and TRBJ2-3; D is unresolved. The CDR3 spans 14 residues. The V end was cut by 0 bases, the J end by 4 bases, with 8 bases between. Germline lookup yields CDR1 LGHNT and CDR2 FRNRAP. The CDR3 nucleotides are TGTGCTAGTGGTTTGGTGTTAGTCGCAGATACGCAGTATTTT. Protein: CASGLVLVADTQYF.

This chain uses TRBV4-3 with TRBJ1-2, with D perhaps matching TRBD1 (5 bases). Looked up from germline, CDR1 is LGHNA and CDR2 is YSLEER. This CDR3 spans 16 amino acids. Trimming stripped 0 bases from V and 1 base from J, with 12 bases between. The chain's CDR3 is CASSQEVLGGNYGYTF. In DNA, the CDR3 is TGCGCCAGCAGCCAAGAGGTGCTCGGGGGTAACTATGGCTACACCTTC.

The genes are TRBV25-1 and TRBJ1-4; D remains ambiguous. Per germline, CDR1 MGHDK and CDR2 SYGVNS. Trimming removed 2 bases at V and 8 bases at J, with 21 bases between. This CDR3 spans 17 amino acids. For the CDR3, the DNA is TGTGCCAGCAGTGAAGGAAGAGGCGGAGGCCTAAGCGAAAAACTGTTTTTT. Translated, it gives CASSEGRGGGLSEKLFF. Looking up the rest from reference TRBV25-1 and TRBJ1-4 gives the full variable domain: EADIYQTPRYLVIGTGKKITLECSQTMGHDKMYWYQQDPGMELHLIHYSYGVNSTEKGDLSSESTVSRIRTEHFPLTLESARPSHTSQYLCASSEGRGGGLSEKLFFGSGTQLSVL.

The rearrangement links TRBV7-3 to TRBJ2-1; D may be TRBD1 or TRBD2 (5 bases each). Germline CDR1 and CDR2: SGHTA and FQGTGA. Trimming took 5 bases from V and 5 from J, leaving 10 bases between them. The CDR3 is 13 residues long. CDR3 protein: CASSPGTNNEQFF. CDR3 coding DNA: TGTGCCAGCAGCCCTGGGACCAACAATGAGCAGTTCTTC.

This clonotype was seen only a few times. The V gene is TRBV12-3 or TRBV12-4, the J gene TRBJ2-5; 7 bases are shared with TRBD2. V lost 4 bases, J lost 7 bases, and 6 bases stayed unmatched. This CDR3 comprises 13 residues. DNA of the CDR3: TGTGCCAGCAGTTCGCGGGGGAAGGGGACCCAGTACTTC. Amino acids: CASSSRGKGTQYF.

In this sample, this clonotype turned up a few times. This chain links TRBV7-2 with TRBJ1-2; D gene ambiguous. There are 14 residues in the CDR3. Trimming shortened V by 5 bases and J by 8 bases, and 18 bases separated the two germline ends. Looked up from germline, CDR1 is SGHTA and CDR2 is FQGNSA. In DNA, the CDR3 is TGTGCCAGCAGCCCCCATGGCAGTGCGGGGGGCTACACCTTC. It codes for CASSPHGSAGGYTF.

This clonotype was seen more than once but under ten times. The chain combines TRBV7-6 with TRBJ2-7; TRBD2 matches 10 bases. The J segment lost 10 bases and the V segment lost 7 bases, leaving 16 bases of the junction unmatched. The CDR3 runs to 15 residues. Per the germline V gene, CDR1 is SGHVS and CDR2 is FNYEAQ. The CDR3 loop reads CASTLSPSGGAKQYF. The CDR3 nucleotides are TGTGCCAGCACTCTTTCCCCCAGCGGGGGGGCCAAACAGTACTTC.

There are a few counts of this clonotype. A read error may produce the germline difference seen at one junction end. The gene calls are TRBV5-1 and TRBJ2-7; D is perhaps TRBD1 (5 bases). The germline V gene has CDR1 SGHRS and CDR2 YFSETQ. The CDR3 has 14 amino acids. CDR3 protein: CTSSLVAGISEQYF. In nucleotides, the CDR3 is TGCACCAGCAGCTTGGTCGCAGGGATTTCCGAGCAGTACTTC.

This chain uses TRBV7-2 with TRBJ2-3; TRBD2 agrees at 15 bases. Trimming cost V 5 bases and J 2 bases; bases outside gene matches: 11. CDR3 length: 19 amino acids. Germline loops: CDR1 SGHTA, CDR2 FQGNSA. The CDR3 DNA is TGTGCCAGCAGCCCCCGACCGGGACTAGCGGGGGGATACACAGATACGCAGTATTTT. Its translation: CASSPRPGLAGGYTDTQYF.

This clonotype was counted only a few times. The chain uses TRBV25-1 and TRBJ2-1; D remains ambiguous. The CDR3 has 14 residues. Trimming took off 5 bases at V and 6 bases at J, with 14 bases between the two ends. The V gene's germline CDR1 is MGHDK and CDR2 SYGVNS. The CDR3 region is CASSNPTLGNEQFF. The CDR3 coding sequence is TGTGCCAGCAGTAACCCAACCTTGGGCAATGAGCAGTTCTTC.

This clonotype was observed at least ten times. The rearrangement uses TRBV5-1 and TRBJ1-4, with TRBD1 identical over 7 bases. The V gene's germline CDR1 is SGHRS and CDR2 YFSETQ. The CDR3 loop spans 15 amino acids. After removal of 5 bases from V and 4 bases from J, the junction contained 8 bases not matched to a gene. The CDR3 loop is CASSFQGVGNEKLFF. As DNA, the CDR3 is TGCGCCAGCAGTTTCCAGGGGGTTGGTAATGAAAAACTGTTTTTT.

The J gene is TRBJ2-5, the V gene TRBV5-6; D is ambiguous. The CDR3 has 12 residues. Germline V gene lookup returns CDR1 SGHDT and CDR2 YYEEEE. V dropped 3 bases and J dropped 3 bases, with 6 bases sitting between them. CDR3 protein: CASSSSEETQYF. The CDR3 DNA is TGTGCCAGCAGCTCCTCAGAAGAGACCCAGTACTTC.

J is TRBJ1-1 and V is TRBV5-1; the match to TRBD1 covers 7 bases. Germline V gene sequence: CDR1 SGHRS, CDR2 YFSETQ. This CDR3 spans 14 amino acids. V gave up 4 bases and J gave up 1 base; unmatched junction bases: 4. CDR3 DNA sequence: TGCGCCAGCAGCGCCGGACAGGCGAACACTGAAGCTTTCTTT. The encoded protein is CASSAGQANTEAFF.

The chain uses TRBV4-3 and TRBJ1-6, with 7 positions matching TRBD1. Germline V lookup: CDR1 LGHNA, CDR2 YSLEER. CDR3 size: 15 residues. V lost 0 bases, J lost 10 bases, and 6 bases stayed unmatched. CDR3 nucleotide sequence: TGCGCCAGCAGCCAAGATAGGGGCAGGGGGTCACCCCTCCACTTT. It yields the protein CASSQDRGRGSPLHF.

V usage is TRBV6-6 and J usage is TRBJ1-5; 7 nucleotides match TRBD1. CDR1 is MNHNY, CDR2 SVGAGI, per germline (reference sequence). Unmatched junction bases numbered 3, after V lost 2 bases and J lost 5 bases. The CDR3 has 14 residues. Written as DNA, the CDR3 is TGTGCCAGCAGTTACGGGACAGAGCATCAGCCCCAGCATTTT. This encodes CASSYGTEHQPQHF.